What follows are 19 T cell receptor beta chains derived from one specimen sequenced in a study of control samples from healthy donors and cancer patients. Using immunoSEQ multiplex PCR, the repertoire was profiled, and TCRdb retains in-frame clones only, with some absent. The table has over 150,000 clones, roughly 94% seen once. Sequenced input: PBMCs. The source is a man in his sixties with colorectal cancer.

V usage is TRBV4-2 and J usage is TRBJ1-2; 9 bases are a match to TRBD1. With V trimmed by 1 base and J by 4 bases, 4 bases remained unmatched. The germline V gene encodes CDR1 LGHNA and CDR2 YNFKEQ. This CDR3 comprises 15 residues. In nucleotides, the CDR3 is TGTGCCAGCAGCCAAGGGACAGGGGTTGGCTATGGCTACACCTTC. This sequence encodes CASSQGTGVGYGYTF.

This chain joins TRBV19 and TRBJ2-7; 7 bases agree with TRBD2. The CDR3 sequence is 14 residues long. V shed 4 bases, J shed 0 bases, and the junction held 3 bases outside the gene matches. Per germline, CDR1 LNHDA and CDR2 SQIVND (reference sequence). The CDR3 coding sequence is TGTGCCAGTAGTAACCGGACTAGCTCCTACGAGCAGTACTTC. It yields the protein CASSNRTSSYEQYF. The whole variable domain, remainder taken from reference TRBV19 and TRBJ2-7, is DGGITQSPKYLFRKEGQNVTLSCEQNLNHDAMYWYRQDPGQGLRLIYYSQIVNDFQKGDIAEGYSVSREKKESFPLTVTSAQKNPTAFYLCASSNRTSSYEQYFGPGTRLTVT.

This chain uses TRBV6-5 with TRBJ2-7; D gene ambiguous. CDR3 size: 11 residues. Germline CDR1 is MNHEY and CDR2 is SVGAGI. The germline V and J ends were trimmed by 4 bases and 3 bases, with 4 bases remaining between them. The chain's CDR3 is CASSSLYEQYF. In DNA form, the CDR3 reads TGTGCCAGCAGTTCCCTCTACGAGCAGTACTTC.

V and J are TRBV4-1 and TRBJ2-7; TRBD2 might be the D (6 bases). This CDR3 has 15 residues. CDR1 is MGHRA and CDR2 is YSYEKL in the germline V gene. V dropped 3 bases and J dropped 5 bases, with 17 bases sitting between them. CDR3 in DNA: TGCGCCAGCAGCCATCTTACCGGGGGAATTAACGAGCAGTACTTC. This codes for CASSHLTGGINEQYF.

The V gene is TRBV25-1, the J gene TRBJ2-7; D might be TRBD1 (7 bases). Germline assignment: CDR1 MGHDK and CDR2 SYGVNS. V was pared by 3 bases and J by 4 bases, with 16 bases between. The length of the CDR3 is 15 residues. The CDR3 coding sequence is TGTGCCAGCAGTGACGGAGGGACAGCTTTATACGAGCAGTACTTC. Protein: CASSDGGTALYEQYF.

The CDR3 loop is CASSPTDSNQPQHF. DNA for the CDR3: TGTGCCAGCAGTCCGACAGATAGCAATCAGCCCCAGCATTTT. The chain is built from TRBV6-5 and TRBJ1-5, with TRBD1 as a possible D gene (5 bases). This CDR3 spans 14 amino acids. Trimming removed 5 bases at V and 0 bases at J, with 8 bases between. Germline V gene data show CDR1 as MNHEY and CDR2 as SVGAGI.

This clone was seen a single time. The rearrangement joins TRBV6-2 or TRBV6-3 to TRBJ2-5; TRBD1 is a possible D gene (6 bases). The CDR3 extends over 13 amino acids. The germline V and J ends were trimmed by 4 bases and 4 bases, with 10 bases remaining between them. Germline V CDR1 and CDR2: MNHEY, SVGEGT. For the CDR3, the DNA is TGTGCCAGCAGTTTGGCACAGGGAGAGACCCAGTACTTC. Protein sequence: CASSLAQGETQYF.

This rearrangement joins TRBV14 to TRBJ1-2; TRBD1 matches 9 bases. CDR1 and CDR2 from the germline V gene are SGHDN and FVKESK. The V segment lost 2 bases and the J segment 8 bases; nucleotides outside the gene matches: 12. The CDR3 is 16 residues long. The CDR3, as DNA: TGTGCCAGCAGCCAAACTTCGACCGGGACAGGGTTAGGCTACACCTTC. It translates to CASSQTSTGTGLGYTF.

This clone was observed a single time. This chain's CDR3 is CAISAGVSLAGGYNEQFF. As DNA, the CDR3 is TGTGCCATCAGTGCAGGTGTGTCTCTAGCGGGGGGCTACAATGAGCAGTTCTTC. The chain has TRBV10-3 and TRBJ2-1; 11 bases map to TRBD2. CDR3 length equals 18 residues. V gave up 4 bases and J gave up 3 bases; unmatched junction bases: 11. The V gene's germline CDR1 is ENHRY and CDR2 SYGVKD.

This chain connects TRBV6-5 to TRBJ1-1; D gene uncertain. Trimming pared 3 bases from V and 4 bases from J, leaving 12 bases between. The CDR3 contains 14 residues. Germline CDR1 and CDR2: MNHEY and SVGAGI. The CDR3 region has the DNA TGTGCCAGCAGTTATATGGGAATCGGCACTGAAGCTTTCTTT. As protein: CASSYMGIGTEAFF.

The chain has TRBV6-1 and TRBJ1-1; 7 bases align to TRBD1. Trimming cost V 2 bases and J 4 bases; bases outside gene matches: 10. This CDR3 region has 16 residues. The germline V gene has CDR1 MNHNS and CDR2 SASEGT. CDR3 sequence: CASSEKQGLASTEAFF. The CDR3 DNA follows: TGTGCCAGCAGTGAAAAACAGGGGCTGGCGAGCACTGAAGCTTTCTTT.

The chain combines TRBV19 with TRBJ1-2; possibly TRBD1 for D (5 bases). The CDR3 has 15 residues. Germline V gene data show CDR1 as LNHDA and CDR2 as SQIVND (reference sequence). V lost 0 bases and J lost 8, with 16 bases in between. CDR3 sequence (DNA): TGTGCCAGTAGTATAGATCATGCTCACCGGGGCGGCTACACCTTC. Translated, it gives CASSIDHAHRGGYTF.

This rearrangement joins TRBV24-1 to TRBJ1-2; possibly TRBD1 for D (6 bases). The CDR3 runs to 15 residues. The V and J ends lost 3 bases and 1 base respectively, with 11 bases between them. Germline-derived CDR1 and CDR2 are KGHDR and SFDVKD. The CDR3 sequence is CATSDGGQINYGYTF. The DNA of the CDR3 is TGTGCCACCAGTGATGGAGGACAGATTAACTATGGCTACACCTTC.

The rearrangement links TRBV6-6 to TRBJ1-1; no firm D call. Per germline, CDR1 MNHNY and CDR2 SVGAGI (reference sequence). The CDR3 sequence is 15 residues long. V was pared by 2 bases and J by 1 base, with 11 bases between. In DNA form, the CDR3 reads TGTGCCAGCAGTTACACCGGATATGGGAACACTGAAGCTTTCTTT. Its protein is CASSYTGYGNTEAFF.

The rearrangement joins TRBV7-2 to TRBJ1-5, with D unclear. The CDR3 has 15 amino acids. Germline values: CDR1 SGHTA, CDR2 FQGNSA. V lost 2 bases to trimming and J lost 4 bases, with 12 bases between them. The chain's CDR3 is CASSLMRVGNQPQHF. In nucleotides, the CDR3 is TGTGCCAGCAGCTTAATGAGGGTCGGGAATCAGCCCCAGCATTTT.

This chain joins TRBV28 and TRBJ2-1, with TRBD1 matching over 9 bases. Germline CDR1 and CDR2: MDHEN and SYDVKM. This CDR3 spans 15 amino acids. J lost 5 bases, V lost 6 bases, and 8 bases had no gene match. The CDR3 spells CASSPDRGFDNEQFF. CDR3 nucleotides: TGTGCCAGCAGCCCGGACAGGGGTTTCGACAATGAGCAGTTCTTC.

The CDR3 sequence: CASSQDRETRNEKLFF. The CDR3 bases are TGTGCCAGCAGCCAAGATAGGGAAACGCGAAATGAAAAACTGTTTTTT. V is TRBV4-2 and J is TRBJ1-4; no definite D call. Trimming stripped 0 bases from V and 5 bases from J, with 13 bases between. The CDR3 sequence is 16 residues long. The germline V gene encodes CDR1 LGHNA and CDR2 YNFKEQ.

On this clone itself: Other DNA sequences within the sample encode an identical CDR3. CDR3 protein: CASSLGLAGGQETQYF. The DNA of the CDR3 is TGTGCCAGCAGCTTAGGACTAGCGGGGGGGCAGGAGACCCAGTACTTC. The chain employs TRBV7-2 and TRBJ2-5, with TRBD2 matching over 14 bases. The germline gives CDR1 SGHTA, CDR2 FQGNSA. Germline trimming cut 1 base from V and 5 bases from J; bases unmatched to any gene: 3. The CDR3 sequence is 16 residues long.

This chain uses TRBV4-1 with TRBJ2-5; 7 nucleotides align to TRBD1. The CDR3 runs 15 residues. V shed 4 bases, J shed 0 bases, and the junction held 5 bases outside the gene matches. Germline CDR1 reads MGHRA; CDR2 reads YSYEKL. The chain's CDR3 is CASSLSTGDQETQYF. The CDR3 DNA follows: TGCGCCAGCAGCCTTTCCACAGGGGACCAAGAGACCCAGTACTTC.